This is a list of T cell receptor beta chains from one sample in a study of beta chain features in type 1 diabetes. This table comes from immunoSEQ multiplex PCR, and its TCRdb copy is limited to in-frame clones, with some not included. The data show roughly 300,000 clones, roughly 8% seen once. The specimen was central memory CD4+ T cells from blood. The receptors originated from a woman under 30 in good health. The CDR3 runs from the conserved cysteine through the conserved F or W. A D gene is named only where the DNA matches it firmly. Clone size is given for some rows only: seen once, a few or many times, or a class if the clone is expanded.

NA	few	TRBV4-3	TRBJ1-4	TGCGCCAGCAGCCAAGATGGGCCTTCGGGGCAAGCTAATGAAAAACTGTTTTTT	CASSQDGPSGQANEKLFF
NA	NA	TRBV27	TRBJ2-3	TGTGCCAGCAGTTTCAGCCTACAGGGTGGAGATACGCAGTATTTT	CASSFSLQGGDTQYF
NA	few	TRBV28	TRBJ2-4	TGTGCCAGCAGCTCGAATCGGGCAGGTCGACCACAGTACTTC	CASSSNRAGRPQYF
TRBD2	few	TRBV29-1	TRBJ2-3	TGCAGCGTTGAACGACTAGCGGGGCTCACAGATACGCAGTATTTT	CSVERLAGLTDTQYF
TRBD2	NA	TRBV9	TRBJ2-7	TGTGCCAGCAGCCCCAGCGGGAGGGCCTACGAGCAGTACTTC	CASSPSGRAYEQYF
NA	few	TRBV4-2	TRBJ2-5	TGTGCCAGCAGCCAAGATTCCTCATCGGGGGAGACCCAGTACTTC	CASSQDSSSGETQYF
TRBD2	many	TRBV6-1	TRBJ2-1	TGTGCCAGCAGTGAAGCCCTGACTAGCGGGACCTACAATGAGCAGTTCTTC	CASSEALTSGTYNEQFF
TRBD2	few	TRBV7-2	TRBJ2-4	TGTGCCAGCAGCCCGAGAGCGGGAGGGCTTGAGAACATTCAGTACTTC	CASSPRAGGLENIQYF
TRBD2	NA	TRBV7-6	TRBJ2-1	TGTGCCAGCAGCCCTACTAGCGGGAGTTTTGTTGAGCAGTTCTTC	CASSPTSGSFVEQFF
TRBD2	NA	TRBV7-2	TRBJ2-7	TGTGCCAGCAGCTTTTCAGCGGGGACCTACGAGCAGTACTTC	CASSFSAGTYEQYF
NA	NA	TRBV7-2	TRBJ2-5	TGTGCCAGCAGCCCCAACGCGGGGGCGCGTACCCAGTACTTC	CASSPNAGARTQYF
TRBD2	few	TRBV5-1	TRBJ2-1	TGCGCCAGCAGCTTGGATGGCGGGAGAGGTCAGTTCTTC	CASSLDGGRGQFF
NA	NA	TRBV15	TRBJ1-5	TGTGCCACCAGCAGAGTTTGGGATTCTCAGCCCCAGCATTTT	CATSRVWDSQPQHF
NA	many	TRBV5-1	TRBJ2-6	TGCGCCAGCAAATCCCCTGGGGCCAACGTCCTGACTTTC	CASKSPGANVLTF
NA	NA	TRBV27	TRBJ2-5	TGTGCCAGCAGTCCCAGAGCGGGAGAGACCCAGTACTTC	CASSPRAGETQYF
NA	many	TRBV6-5	TRBJ1-5	TGTGCCAGCAGTCGCCCTGGAAGCAATCAGCCCCAGCATTTT	CASSRPGSNQPQHF
NA	NA	TRBV29-1	TRBJ2-3	TGCAGCGTTCGTAGCGGAGGGGGTGCGGATACGCAGTATTTT	CSVRSGGGADTQYF
TRBD2	NA	TRBV13	TRBJ2-1	TGTGCCAGCAGCCAACAGCTTGGACTAGGGGACTACAATGAGCAGTTCTTC	CASSQQLGLGDYNEQFF
NA	NA	TRBV27	TRBJ2-7	TGTGCCAGCAGGAGTGGGATGGGACGCGAGCAGTACTTC	CASRSGMGREQYF
NA	few	TRBV7-2	TRBJ2-1	TGTGCCAGCAGCTCCGGAGGGCAGGACTACAATGAGCAGTTCTTC	CASSSGGQDYNEQFF
TRBD2	few	TRBV15	TRBJ2-7	TGTGCCACCAGCAGAGATCGCGGGGGATTCACCTACGAGCAGTACTTC	CATSRDRGGFTYEQYF
NA	NA	TRBV7-2	TRBJ2-3	TGTGCCAGCAAGTACGGCAACACAGATACGCAGTATTTT	CASKYGNTDTQYF
TRBD1	NA	TRBV7-2	TRBJ1-2	TGTGCCAGCAGCTCCCGGGACAGGGGGCTTTATGGCTACACCTTC	CASSSRDRGLYGYTF
NA	NA	TRBV7-6	TRBJ2-5	TGTGCCAGCAGCGACCGAGGTAGCGGGACCCAGTACTTC	CASSDRGSGTQYF
TRBD1	once	TRBV4-3	TRBJ2-1	TGCGCCAGCAGCCAAGAGGGACAGGGAACATACAATGAGCAGTTCTTC	CASSQEGQGTYNEQFF
TRBD2	few	TRBV6-1	TRBJ2-1	TGTGCCAGCAGCGAAGTTAATCTAGCGGGAGGAGGAAATGAGCAGTTCTTC	CASSEVNLAGGGNEQFF
NA	NA	TRBV27	TRBJ1-1	TGTGCCAGCAGTTTATTGGAGGGTGGTACTGAAGCTTTCTTT	CASSLLEGGTEAFF
TRBD2	NA	TRBV29-1	TRBJ2-1	TGCAGCGTTGTTCGCGGACTAGCGGGAGGGCCCATATTGGATGAGCAGTTCTTC	CSVVRGLAGGPILDEQFF
NA	many	TRBV10-3	TRBJ2-3	TGTGCCATCAGTTCGACCAGTGTTACGGATACGCAGTATTTT	CAISSTSVTDTQYF
NA	NA	TRBV29-1	TRBJ2-5	TGCAGCGGGCACACGGAGGGAGCGACCCAGTACTTC	CSGHTEGATQYF
TRBD2	few	TRBV5-4	TRBJ2-5	TGTGCCAGCAGCTTGCTAGCGGAAGAGACCCAGTACTTC	CASSLLAEETQYF
NA	NA	TRBV7-2	TRBJ1-1	TGTGCCAGCAGCTCTGAGGTGAACACTGAAGCTTTCTTT	CASSSEVNTEAFF
NA	NA	TRBV29-1	TRBJ2-5	TGCAGCGTTTTACGACAGCGTCGGGAGACCCAGTACTTC	CSVLRQRRETQYF
TRBD1	NA	TRBV9	TRBJ1-1	TGTGCCAGCAGCCCTTACTTGGGACAGGGGCGCACTGAAGCTTTCTTT	CASSPYLGQGRTEAFF
NA	NA	TRBV5-1	TRBJ2-2	TGCGCCAGCAGTAATCCGATTAACACCGGGGAGCTGTTTTTT	CASSNPINTGELFF
TRBD1	NA	TRBV18	TRBJ1-1	TGTGCCAGCTCACCAGTTTGGGACAGGGATGAAGCTTTCTTT	CASSPVWDRDEAFF
TRBD2	NA	TRBV4-3	TRBJ2-1	TGCGCCAGCAGACTAAGCGGGAGCCACAATGAGCAGTTCTTC	CASRLSGSHNEQFF
NA	few	TRBV6-6	TRBJ2-5	TGTGCCAGCAGACCCCAGCTAGCGACACAAGAGACCCAGTACTTC	CASRPQLATQETQYF
NA	NA	TRBV7-3	TRBJ2-7	TGTGCCAGCAGCTCCTTCCCGGCGGGCTACGAGCAGTACTTC	CASSSFPAGYEQYF
NA	few	TRBV2	TRBJ2-2	TGTGCCAGCAGTGGAGAAGCCACCGGGGAGCTGTTTTTT	CASSGEATGELFF
TRBD1	few	TRBV19	TRBJ1-1	TGTGCCAGTAGCCTTGCGGACAGGATGAACACTGAAGCTTTCTTT	CASSLADRMNTEAFF
TRBD2	NA	TRBV9	TRBJ2-2	TGTGCCAGCAGCCCGGGAGGGCAGCGTTCCGGGGAGCTGTTTTTT	CASSPGGQRSGELFF
NA	many	TRBV28	TRBJ1-2	TGTGCCAGCAGTTTAAACTATGGCTACACCTTC	CASSLNYGYTF
NA	few	TRBV9	TRBJ1-4	TGTGCCAGCAGCGTAAGGTCCGGGGTTGGGGAAAAACTGTTTTTT	CASSVRSGVGEKLFF
NA	few	TRBV20-1	TRBJ2-5	TGCAGTGCTTCTAGCAGTACGACCCAGTACTTC	CSASSSTTQYF
NA	few	TRBV14	TRBJ2-5	TGTGCCAGCAGTCAAGAGGCAGTTTTAGAGACCCAGTACTTC	CASSQEAVLETQYF